This T cell receptor (beta chain) was observed in a study of cytomegalovirus exposure and HLA in healthy donors. TCRdb keeps only in-frame clones here, not all; method: immunoSEQ multiplex PCR. The sample has roughly 77,000 clones, 85% to 95% seen once. The CDR3 is made up of 14 amino acids. Germline V gene lookup returns CDR1 WNHNN and CDR2 SYGVQD (reference sequence). Trimming removed 5 bases at V and 7 bases at J, with 18 bases between. This receptor was identified in a woman younger than 30 in good health and CMV-seronegative. This chain uses TRBV10-1 with TRBJ2-7; the D gene is possibly TRBD2 (6 bases). Specimen: PBMCs. The CDR3 DNA follows: TGCGCCAGCAGTAGTACCCGGGTTGGAGGGGAGCAGTACTTC. Its translation is CASSSTRVGGEQYF.